These 24 T cell receptor beta chains were all obtained from the same sample, sequenced in a study of T cell responses to AZD1222 COVID-19 vaccine. Sequencing was performed with immunoSEQ multiplex PCR; in TCRdb, only in-frame clones are kept and a portion is missing. There are 95,000 to 110,000 clones in the sample; approximately 92% occur only once, and around 8.6% lies in the top ten. The sequencing here drew on peripheral blood, taken 28 days after the second AZD1222 dose. The receptor set was obtained from an adult who received the AZD1222 COVID-19 vaccine.

The chain is built from TRBV13 and TRBJ1-2, with D possibly being TRBD1 (6 bases). With 5 bases removed from V and 1 base from J, the gap between germline ends came to 20 bases. The CDR3 loop spans 17 amino acids. Per germline, CDR1 PRHDT and CDR2 FYEKMQ (reference sequence). The DNA of the CDR3 is TGTGCCAGCAGCCGCGTTCACCAAACAGGGATTAACTATGGCTACACCTTC. Its protein product is CASSRVHQTGINYGYTF.

V and J are TRBV7-9 and TRBJ1-1, with D tentatively TRBD1 (5 bases). Germline CDR1 is SEHNR and CDR2 is FQNEAQ (reference sequence). The V end was cut by 3 bases, the J end by 8 bases, with 13 bases between. This CDR3 has 13 residues. CDR3 amino acids: CASSFVQRTEAFF. Here the CDR3 DNA reads TGTGCCAGCAGCTTTGTACAGAGGACAGAAGCTTTCTTT.

This chain connects TRBV19 to TRBJ1-4; D not certain. This CDR3 has 16 residues. V was pared by 2 bases and J by 0 bases, with 10 bases between. Germline CDR1 LNHDA, CDR2 SQIVND (reference sequence). CDR3 coding DNA: TGTGCCAGTAGTATACTACAGACCGCAACTAATGAAAAACTGTTTTTT. It encodes CASSILQTATNEKLFF.

CDR3 loop: CASSEALDVPGELFF. As DNA, the CDR3 is TGTGCCAGCAGTGAAGCGCTTGATGTCCCCGGGGAGCTGTTTTTT. The chain joins TRBV6-1 to TRBJ2-2; D is ambiguous. Germline CDR1 and CDR2: MNHNS and SASEGT. This CDR3 spans 15 amino acids. V was trimmed by 0 bases and J by 6 bases, leaving 11 bases between them.

The V gene is TRBV7-3, the J gene TRBJ2-3; D is tentatively TRBD1 or TRBD2 (5 bases each). CDR3 size: 15 residues. V lost 5 bases to trimming and J lost 1 base, with 13 bases between them. Germline CDR1 reads SGHTA; CDR2 reads FQGTGA. The CDR3: CASSPKGTGTDTQYF. The CDR3 DNA is TGTGCCAGCAGCCCAAAAGGGACGGGCACAGATACGCAGTATTTT.

The chain uses TRBV27 and TRBJ1-5; D ambiguous. V gave up 2 bases and J gave up 2 bases, with 7 bases separating them. The CDR3 is 14 residues long. Germline assignment: CDR1 MNHEY and CDR2 SMNVEV (reference sequence). In DNA, the CDR3 is TGTGCCAGCAGTTTAAGGGAGGGCAATCAGCCCCAGCATTTT. It is translated as CASSLREGNQPQHF.

The genes are TRBV24-1 and TRBJ1-4, with 7 bases lining up with TRBD1. The CDR3 length is 19 residues. CDR1 KGHDR and CDR2 SFDVKD come from the germline V gene. Trimming cost V 1 base and J 4 bases; bases outside gene matches: 14. This chain's CDR3 is CATSDFDRAPHTGNEKLFF. CDR3 DNA: TGTGCCACCAGTGATTTTGACAGGGCCCCCCACACTGGTAATGAAAAACTGTTTTTT.

The gene calls are TRBV5-6 and TRBJ1-2; D unclear. The germline V gene has CDR1 SGHDT and CDR2 YYEEEE. Trimming stripped 4 bases from V and 5 bases from J, with 12 bases between. The CDR3 sequence is 13 residues long. The DNA of the CDR3 is TGTGCCAGCAGCGGCCCAGTCGGTTATGGCTACACCTTC. It codes for CASSGPVGYGYTF.

The chain couples TRBV14 to TRBJ2-1; 11 bases fit TRBD2. The CDR3 is 16 residues long. Germline assignment: CDR1 SGHDN and CDR2 FVKESK. Trimming cost V 4 bases and J 3 bases; bases outside gene matches: 5. DNA for the CDR3: TGTGCCAGCAGCCTGACCGGGACTAGCGGCTACAATGAGCAGTTCTTC. This gives the protein CASSLTGTSGYNEQFF.

This sequence joins TRBV7-2 and TRBJ2-7, with unresolved D. The CDR3 has 14 residues. With 1 base removed from V and 0 bases from J, the gap between germline ends came to 7 bases. CDR1 is SGHTA, CDR2 FQGNSA, per germline. The CDR3 protein is CASSLDYGSYEQYF. CDR3 nucleotides: TGTGCCAGCAGCTTAGATTACGGCTCCTACGAGCAGTACTTC.

This chain links TRBV30 with TRBJ2-7, with 10 bases lining up with TRBD1. V gave up 6 bases and J gave up 6 bases; unmatched junction bases: 8. CDR1 and CDR2 from the germline V gene are GTSNPN and SVGIG (reference sequence). The length of the CDR3 is 13 residues. The DNA for the CDR3 is TGTGCCTGTCTGCGACAGGGGGCTGTCGAGCAGTACTTC. Translation gives CACLRQGAVEQYF.

The chain uses TRBV10-2 and TRBJ1-5; D gene unclear. This CDR3 has 15 residues. V lost 6 bases to trimming and J lost 0 bases, with 12 bases between them. Germline CDR1 reads WSHSY; CDR2 reads SAAADI. The CDR3 protein is CASRPQNFSNQPQHF. DNA for the CDR3: TGCGCCAGCAGGCCACAGAATTTTAGCAATCAGCCCCAGCATTTT.

This sequence joins TRBV7-7 and TRBJ2-1; TRBD2 aligns across 8 bases. CDR1 is SSHAT, CDR2 FNYEAQ, per germline (reference sequence). The CDR3 extends over 16 amino acids. J gave up 2 bases and V 1 base, and 4 bases lay outside the gene matches. CDR3 in DNA: TGTGCCAGCAGCTTAGAGAGTAGCGGGACCTACAATGAGCAGTTCTTC. Encoded protein: CASSLESSGTYNEQFF.

V and J are TRBV30 and TRBJ2-7; D may correspond to TRBD1 or TRBD2 (6 bases each). V was shortened by 3 bases and J by 6 bases, with 12 bases between the two germline ends. This CDR3 is 12 amino acids long. In germline, CDR1 is GTSNPN, CDR2 SVGIG (reference sequence). The CDR3 region has the DNA TGTGCCTGGAGGAGGGGGGAACGCGAGCAGTACTTC. This sequence encodes CAWRRGEREQYF.

The table lists this clone with a count of one. The chain has TRBV6-5 and TRBJ2-3, with TRBD2 matching over 10 bases. This CDR3 is 15 amino acids long. With 10 bases clipped from V and 4 bases from J, the junction kept 11 bases outside the gene matches. Germline loops: CDR1 MNHEY, CDR2 SVGAGI. CDR3 amino acids: CAIKQLAGVADTQYF. The CDR3 DNA reads as TGTGCCATAAAACAGCTAGCGGGGGTCGCAGATACGCAGTATTTT.

V usage is TRBV30 and J usage is TRBJ2-1; the match to TRBD1 covers 9 bases. CDR1 is GTSNPN and CDR2 is SVGIG in the germline V gene (reference sequence). Trimming cost V 2 bases and J 8 bases; bases outside gene matches: 10. There are 15 residues in the CDR3. CDR3 DNA: TGTGCCTGGAGTTCCGGGACAGGGATGTTCGATGAGCAGTTCTTC. Amino acid sequence: CAWSSGTGMFDEQFF.

J is TRBJ1-1 and V is TRBV6-5, with unresolved D. Deletions cut 9 bases from V and 4 bases from J, with 9 bases between. Germline V gives CDR1 MNHEY, CDR2 SVGAGI. This CDR3 is 11 amino acids long. The CDR3 DNA sequence: TGTGCCAGTCTTGGGTTCACTGAAGCTTTCTTT. Its protein product is CASLGFTEAFF.

The chain joins TRBV2 to TRBJ1-1, with 7 nucleotides matching TRBD1. Germline lookup yields CDR1 SNHLY and CDR2 FYNNEI. This CDR3 has 14 residues. The V gene end was trimmed by 7 bases and the J gene end by 0 bases; junction bases not matched to a gene: 5. CDR3 sequence (DNA): TGTGCCAGCAATGCAGGGGGACTGAACACTGAAGCTTTCTTT. It encodes CASNAGGLNTEAFF.

The chain has TRBV30 and TRBJ1-4; TRBD1 might be the D (6 bases). CDR1 and CDR2 from the germline V gene are GTSNPN and SVGIG (reference sequence). The CDR3 extends over 15 amino acids. V dropped 4 bases and J dropped 8 bases, with 20 bases sitting between them. CDR3 in amino acids: CAWKEWGASTEKLFF. The CDR3 DNA is TGTGCCTGGAAAGAATGGGGGGCCTCAACGGAAAAACTGTTTTTT.

The J gene is TRBJ2-1, the V gene TRBV5-1; 7 positions agree with TRBD1. V shed 4 bases, J shed 3 bases, and the junction held 13 bases outside the gene matches. This CDR3 region has 17 residues. CDR1 is SGHRS and CDR2 is YFSETQ in the germline V gene. The CDR3 region is CASSQIKTGLGYNEQFF. In nucleotides, the CDR3 is TGCGCCAGCAGCCAAATAAAGACAGGGTTGGGCTACAATGAGCAGTTCTTC.

This chain connects TRBV7-9 to TRBJ2-2; 7 bases match TRBD1. CDR1 is SEHNR, CDR2 FQNEAQ, per germline (reference sequence). CDR3 length equals 16 residues. V lost 6 bases, J lost 0 bases, and 7 bases stayed unmatched. The CDR3: CASSSGDSSNTGELFF. CDR3 nucleotides: TGTGCCAGCAGTTCCGGGGACAGCTCGAACACCGGGGAGCTGTTTTTT. Full variable domain (outside the CDR3, taken from reference TRBV7-9 and TRBJ2-2): DTGVSQNPRHKITKRGQNVTFRCDPISEHNRLYWYRQTLGQGPEFLTYFQNEAQLEKSRLLSDRFSAERPKGSFSTLEIQRTEQGDSAMYLCASSSGDSSNTGELFFGEGSRLTVL.

This clone was seen only once. The chain joins TRBV7-2 to TRBJ2-5, with D perhaps TRBD1 (6 bases). The CDR3 consists of 15 residues. Trimming left V 5 bases short and J 10 bases short, with 23 bases between. Germline assignment: CDR1 SGHTA and CDR2 FQGNSA. This CDR3 reads CASSAGRDLRGGQYF. The CDR3 DNA reads as TGTGCCAGCAGCGCCGGCAGAGACCTCAGAGGGGGCCAGTACTTC. The full variable domain, with the rest looked up from reference TRBV7-2 and TRBJ2-5, is GAGVSQSPSNKVTEKGKDVELRCDPISGHTALYWYRQSLGQGLEFLIYFQGNSAPDKSGLPSDRFSAERTGGSVSTLTIQRTQQEDSAVYLCASSAGRDLRGGQYFGPGTRLLVL.

The V call is TRBV24-1, the J call TRBJ2-1; 11 bases agree with TRBD2. This CDR3 is built from 18 residues. In germline, CDR1 is KGHDR, CDR2 SFDVKD. The V segment lost 1 base and the J segment 2 bases; nucleotides outside the gene matches: 6. CDR3 region: CATSDLPGTSGAYNEQFF. The CDR3 DNA is TGTGCCACCAGTGATTTACCAGGGACTAGCGGCGCCTACAATGAGCAGTTCTTC.

This clone was counted many times. The rearrangement links TRBV28 to TRBJ1-2; D remains ambiguous. There are 12 residues in the CDR3. CDR1 and CDR2 from the germline V gene are MDHEN and SYDVKM. Trimming removed 8 bases from V and 5 bases from J, with 12 bases in between. In DNA form, the CDR3 reads TGTGCCAGCGGTGCGGTTATATATGGCTACACCTTC. As protein: CASGAVIYGYTF.